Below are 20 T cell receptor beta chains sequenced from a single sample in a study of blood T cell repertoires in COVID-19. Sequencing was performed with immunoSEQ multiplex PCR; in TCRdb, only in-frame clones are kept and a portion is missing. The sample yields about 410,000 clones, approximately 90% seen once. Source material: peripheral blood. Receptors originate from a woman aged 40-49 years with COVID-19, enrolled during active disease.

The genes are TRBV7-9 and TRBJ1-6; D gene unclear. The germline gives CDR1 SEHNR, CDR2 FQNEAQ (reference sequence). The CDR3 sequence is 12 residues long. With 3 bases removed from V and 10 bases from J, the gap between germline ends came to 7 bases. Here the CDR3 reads CASSFSFSPLHF. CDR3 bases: TGTGCCAGCAGCTTTTCCTTCTCACCCCTCCACTTT.

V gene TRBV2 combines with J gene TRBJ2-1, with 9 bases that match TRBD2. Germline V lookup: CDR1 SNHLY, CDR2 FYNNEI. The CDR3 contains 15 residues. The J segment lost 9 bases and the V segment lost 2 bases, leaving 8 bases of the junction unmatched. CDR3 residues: CASSETGLAGGEQFF. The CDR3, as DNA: TGTGCCAGCAGTGAAACGGGACTAGCTGGCGGTGAGCAGTTCTTC. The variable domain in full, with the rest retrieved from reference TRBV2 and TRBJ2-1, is EPEVTQTPSHQVTQMGQEVILRCVPISNHLYFYWYRQILGQKVEFLVSFYNNEISEKSEIFDDQFSVERPDGSNFTLKIRSTKLEDSAMYFCASSETGLAGGEQFFGPGTRLTVL.

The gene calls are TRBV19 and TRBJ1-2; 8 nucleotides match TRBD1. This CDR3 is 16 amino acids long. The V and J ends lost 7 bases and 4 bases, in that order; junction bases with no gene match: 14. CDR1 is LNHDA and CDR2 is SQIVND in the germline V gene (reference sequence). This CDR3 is CASTPLRTGNLYGYTF. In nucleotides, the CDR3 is TGTGCCAGTACCCCCCTCCGGACAGGGAACCTCTATGGCTACACCTTC. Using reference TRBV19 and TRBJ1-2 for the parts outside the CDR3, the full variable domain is DGGITQSPKYLFRKEGQNVTLSCEQNLNHDAMYWYRQDPGQGLRLIYYSQIVNDFQKGDIAEGYSVSREKKESFPLTVTSAQKNPTAFYLCASTPLRTGNLYGYTFGSGTRLTVV.

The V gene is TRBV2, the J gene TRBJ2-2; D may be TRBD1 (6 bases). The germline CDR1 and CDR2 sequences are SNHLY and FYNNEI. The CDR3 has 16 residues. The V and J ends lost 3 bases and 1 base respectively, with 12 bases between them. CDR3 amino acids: CASSEQGTLNTGELFF. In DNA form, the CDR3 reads TGTGCCAGCAGTGAGCAGGGGACCTTGAACACCGGGGAGCTGTTTTTT.

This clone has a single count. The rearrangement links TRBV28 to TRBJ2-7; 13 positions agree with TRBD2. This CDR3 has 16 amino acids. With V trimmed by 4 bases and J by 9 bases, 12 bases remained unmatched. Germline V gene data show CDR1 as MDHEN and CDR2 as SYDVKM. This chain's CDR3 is CASSSTARTSGRGQYF. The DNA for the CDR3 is TGTGCCAGCAGTTCCACCGCTCGGACTAGCGGGAGAGGGCAGTACTTC. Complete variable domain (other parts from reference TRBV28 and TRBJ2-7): DVKVTQSSRYLVKRTGEKVFLECVQDMDHENMFWYRQDPGLGLRLIYFSYDVKMKEKGDIPEGYSVSREKKERFSLILESASTNQTSMYLCASSSTARTSGRGQYFGPGTRLTVT.

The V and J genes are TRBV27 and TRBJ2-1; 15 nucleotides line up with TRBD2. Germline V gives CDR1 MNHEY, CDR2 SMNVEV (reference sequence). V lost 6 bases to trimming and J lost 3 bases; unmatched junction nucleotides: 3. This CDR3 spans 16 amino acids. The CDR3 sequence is CASRGLAGGYYNEQFF. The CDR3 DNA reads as TGTGCCAGCAGGGGACTAGCGGGAGGATACTACAATGAGCAGTTCTTC.

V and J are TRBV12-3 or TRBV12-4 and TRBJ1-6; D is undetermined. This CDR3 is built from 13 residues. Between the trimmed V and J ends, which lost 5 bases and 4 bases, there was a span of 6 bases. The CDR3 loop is CASSTAYNSPLHF. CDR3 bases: TGTGCCAGCAGTACAGCATATAATTCACCCCTCCACTTT.

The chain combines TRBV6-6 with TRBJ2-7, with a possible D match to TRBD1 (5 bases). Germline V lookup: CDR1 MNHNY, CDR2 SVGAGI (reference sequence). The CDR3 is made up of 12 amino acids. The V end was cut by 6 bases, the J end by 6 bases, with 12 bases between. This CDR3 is CASRQDFGEQYF. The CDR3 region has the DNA TGTGCCAGCAGACAGGATTTTGGCGAGCAGTACTTC.

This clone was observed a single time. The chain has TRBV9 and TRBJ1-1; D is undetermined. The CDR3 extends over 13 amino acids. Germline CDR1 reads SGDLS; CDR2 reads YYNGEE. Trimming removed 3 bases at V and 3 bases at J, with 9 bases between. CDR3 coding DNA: TGTGCCAGCAGCGCGACGGAGCACACTGAAGCTTTCTTT. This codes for CASSATEHTEAFF. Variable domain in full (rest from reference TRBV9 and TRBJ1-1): DSGVTQTPKHLITATGQRVTLRCSPRSGDLSVYWYQQSLDQGLQFLIQYYNGEERAKGNILERFSAQQFPDLHSELNLSSLELGDSALYFCASSATEHTEAFFGQGTRLTVV.

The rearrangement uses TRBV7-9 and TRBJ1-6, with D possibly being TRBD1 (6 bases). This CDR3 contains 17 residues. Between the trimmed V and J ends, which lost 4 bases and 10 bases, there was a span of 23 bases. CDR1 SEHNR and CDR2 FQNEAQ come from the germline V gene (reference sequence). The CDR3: CASSSPNPGHQLSPLHF. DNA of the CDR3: TGTGCCAGCAGCTCCCCAAACCCGGGACACCAGCTATCACCCCTCCACTTT.

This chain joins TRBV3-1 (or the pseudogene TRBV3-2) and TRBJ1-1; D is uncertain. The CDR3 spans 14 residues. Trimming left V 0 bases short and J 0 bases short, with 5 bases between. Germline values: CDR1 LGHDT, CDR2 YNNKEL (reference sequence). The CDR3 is CASSQDYLNTEAFF. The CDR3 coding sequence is TGTGCCAGCAGCCAAGATTATCTGAACACTGAAGCTTTCTTT.

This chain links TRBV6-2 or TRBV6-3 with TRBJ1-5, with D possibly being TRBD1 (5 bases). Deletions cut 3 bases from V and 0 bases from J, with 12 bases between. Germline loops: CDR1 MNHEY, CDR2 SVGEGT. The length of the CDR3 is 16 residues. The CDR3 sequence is CASSYSLGDSNQPQHF. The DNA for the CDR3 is TGTGCCAGCAGTTATTCATTAGGGGATAGCAATCAGCCCCAGCATTTT.

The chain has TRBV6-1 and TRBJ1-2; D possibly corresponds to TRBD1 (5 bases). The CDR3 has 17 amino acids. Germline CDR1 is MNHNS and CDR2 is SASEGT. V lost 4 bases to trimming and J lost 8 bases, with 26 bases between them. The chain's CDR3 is CASSGKPGLSLMVGYTF. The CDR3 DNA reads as TGTGCCAGCAGTGGTAAACCGGGACTTTCCCTTATGGTCGGCTACACCTTC.

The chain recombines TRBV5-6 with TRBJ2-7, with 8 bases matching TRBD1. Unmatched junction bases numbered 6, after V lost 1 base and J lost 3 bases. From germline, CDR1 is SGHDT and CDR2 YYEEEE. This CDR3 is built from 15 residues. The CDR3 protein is CASSLKGQGFYEQYF. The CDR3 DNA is TGTGCCAGCAGCTTGAAAGGACAGGGCTTCTACGAGCAGTACTTC. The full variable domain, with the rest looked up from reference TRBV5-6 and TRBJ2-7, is DAGVTQSPTHLIKTRGQQVTLRCSPKSGHDTVSWYQQALGQGPQFIFQYYEEEERQRGNFPDRFSGHQFPNYSSELNVNALLLGDSALYLCASSLKGQGFYEQYFGPGTRLTVT.

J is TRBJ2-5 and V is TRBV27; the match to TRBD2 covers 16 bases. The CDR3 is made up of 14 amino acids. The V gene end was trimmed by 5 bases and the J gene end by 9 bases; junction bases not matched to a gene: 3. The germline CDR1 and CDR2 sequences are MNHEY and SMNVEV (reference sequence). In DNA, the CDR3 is TGTGCCAGCAGTCCGGGACTAGCGGGAGGGGCCCAGTACTTC. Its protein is CASSPGLAGGAQYF.

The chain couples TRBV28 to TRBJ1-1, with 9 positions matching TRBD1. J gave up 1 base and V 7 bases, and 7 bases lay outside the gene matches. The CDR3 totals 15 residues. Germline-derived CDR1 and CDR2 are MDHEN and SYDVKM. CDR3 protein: CASTEQGARNTEAFF. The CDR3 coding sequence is TGTGCCAGCACCGAACAGGGGGCCCGGAACACTGAAGCTTTCTTT.

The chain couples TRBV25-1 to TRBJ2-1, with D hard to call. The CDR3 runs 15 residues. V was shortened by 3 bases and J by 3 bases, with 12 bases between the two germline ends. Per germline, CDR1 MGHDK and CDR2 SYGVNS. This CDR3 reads CASSERKTYYNEQFF. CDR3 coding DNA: TGTGCCAGCAGTGAGCGGAAGACCTACTACAATGAGCAGTTCTTC.

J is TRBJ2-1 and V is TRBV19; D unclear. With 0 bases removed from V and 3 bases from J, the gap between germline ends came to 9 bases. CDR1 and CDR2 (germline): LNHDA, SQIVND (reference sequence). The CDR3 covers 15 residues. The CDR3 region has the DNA TGTGCCAGTAGTATAGATGCAGATTTCTACAATGAGCAGTTCTTC. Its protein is CASSIDADFYNEQFF.

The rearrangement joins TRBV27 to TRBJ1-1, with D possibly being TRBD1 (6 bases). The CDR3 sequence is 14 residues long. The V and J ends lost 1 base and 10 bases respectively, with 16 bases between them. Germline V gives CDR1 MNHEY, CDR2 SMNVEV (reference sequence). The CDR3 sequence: CASSLWGGRGGAFF. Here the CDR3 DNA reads TGTGCCAGCAGTTTATGGGGGGGCAGAGGTGGAGCTTTCTTT.

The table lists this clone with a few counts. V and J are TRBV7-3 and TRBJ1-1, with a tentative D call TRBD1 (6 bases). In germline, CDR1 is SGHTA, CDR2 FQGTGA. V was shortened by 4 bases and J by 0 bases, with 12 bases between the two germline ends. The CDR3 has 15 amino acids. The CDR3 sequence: CASSSMGGLNTEAFF. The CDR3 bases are TGTGCCAGCAGCTCGATGGGGGGGCTGAACACTGAAGCTTTCTTT.